This TCR beta chain emerged from a study of Siglec-9 on CD8 T cells in melanoma (dated by TCRdb to about 2019). About the investigation overall: The study investigated Siglec-9 expression on CD8+ T cells and the role of Siglec-9 in regulating T cells in the melanoma tumor microenvironment. The full study reports these points: Siglec-9 was reported to mark and regulate an effector memory CD8+ T-cell subset that appeared to accumulate within melanoma tumors.

The method was the immunoSEQ multiplex PCR assay. Held by TCRdb, this immuneACCESS table contains in-frame sequences only and omits some clones. Under half of the omission traces to an unresolved V gene where checked; the cause of the rest is unknown. This sample lists some 27,000 clones; 80% were detected once. The top ten hold 5.8% of the sample. This clone was counted a single time. Its antigen is unknown. Nothing much larger sits one base from this clone, and base qualities are not available. Per the germline V gene, SGHDT is the CDR1 and YYEEEE is the CDR2. The CDR3 runs 14 residues from the cysteine to the phenylalanine. Left in the record is the CDR3 DNA by itself, 42 bases read in frame from the first base. V is clipped by 4 bases and J by 4 bases, and the sequence between their germline boundaries is 14 bases long.

The sequence derives from a human donor in good health. The V and J genes are TRBV5-6 and TRBJ1-2; TRBD1 is possibly the D segment (6 matching bases). The sequenced material came from Siglec-9- CD8+ T cells sorted from blood. The cell subset or site label for this specimen denotes: CD8 T cells lacking Siglec-9. The DNA reads TGTGCCAGCAGCACTCCCCCAGGGGCCTATGGCTACACCTTC. Translated, it gives CASSTPPGAYGYTF.